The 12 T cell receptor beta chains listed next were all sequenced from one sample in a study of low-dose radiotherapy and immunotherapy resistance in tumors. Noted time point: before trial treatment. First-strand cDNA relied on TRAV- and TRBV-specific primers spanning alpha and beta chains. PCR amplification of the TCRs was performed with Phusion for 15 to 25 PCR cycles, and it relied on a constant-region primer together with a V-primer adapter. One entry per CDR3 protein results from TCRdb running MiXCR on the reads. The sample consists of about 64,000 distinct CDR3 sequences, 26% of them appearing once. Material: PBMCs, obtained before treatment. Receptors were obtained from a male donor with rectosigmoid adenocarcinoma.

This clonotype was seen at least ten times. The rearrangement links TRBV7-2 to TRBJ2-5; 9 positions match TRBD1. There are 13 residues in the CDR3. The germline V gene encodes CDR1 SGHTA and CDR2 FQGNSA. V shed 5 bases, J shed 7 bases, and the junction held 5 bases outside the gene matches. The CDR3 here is CASSVGQGRTQYF. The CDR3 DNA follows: TGTGCCAGCAGCGTGGGACAGGGACGGACCCAGTACTTC.

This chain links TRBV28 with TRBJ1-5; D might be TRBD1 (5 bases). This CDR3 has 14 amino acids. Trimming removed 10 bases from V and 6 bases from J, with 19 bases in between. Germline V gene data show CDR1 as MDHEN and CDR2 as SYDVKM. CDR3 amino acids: CATNSPGIRQPQHF. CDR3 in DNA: TGTGCCACCAATTCGCCAGGGATCCGTCAGCCCCAGCATTTT.

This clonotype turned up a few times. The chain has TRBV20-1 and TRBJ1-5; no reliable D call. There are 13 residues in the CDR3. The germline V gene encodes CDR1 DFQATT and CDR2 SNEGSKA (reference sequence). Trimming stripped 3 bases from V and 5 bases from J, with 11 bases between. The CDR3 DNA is TGCAGTGCTAGGTTGCGGGGAGATCAGCCCCAGCATTTT. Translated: CSARLRGDQPQHF.

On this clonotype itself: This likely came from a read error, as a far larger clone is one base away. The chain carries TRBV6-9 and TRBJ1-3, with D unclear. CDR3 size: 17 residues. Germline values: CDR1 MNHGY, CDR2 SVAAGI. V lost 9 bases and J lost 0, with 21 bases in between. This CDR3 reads CARIVNSAGFSGNTIYF. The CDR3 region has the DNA TGTGCCAGGATCGTTAACAGCGCGGGATTCTCTGGAAACACCATATATTTT.

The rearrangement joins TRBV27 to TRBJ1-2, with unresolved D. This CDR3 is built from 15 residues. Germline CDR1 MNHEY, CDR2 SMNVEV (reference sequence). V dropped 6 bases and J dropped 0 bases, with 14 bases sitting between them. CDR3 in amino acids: CASRQPMGTNYGYTF. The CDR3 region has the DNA TGTGCCAGCAGGCAACCTATGGGGACTAACTATGGCTACACCTTC.

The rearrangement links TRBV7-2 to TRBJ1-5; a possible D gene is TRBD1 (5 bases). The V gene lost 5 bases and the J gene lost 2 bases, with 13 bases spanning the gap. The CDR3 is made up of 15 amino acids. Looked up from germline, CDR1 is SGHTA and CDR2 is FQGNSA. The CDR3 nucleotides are TGTGCCAGCAGCGAGGGTGGGGGTGGCAATCAGCCCCAGCATTTT. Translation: CASSEGGGGNQPQHF.

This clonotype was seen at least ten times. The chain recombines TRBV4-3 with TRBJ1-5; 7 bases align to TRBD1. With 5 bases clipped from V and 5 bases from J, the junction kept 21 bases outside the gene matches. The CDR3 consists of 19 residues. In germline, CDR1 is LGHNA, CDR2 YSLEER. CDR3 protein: CASSNGISLADRAYQPQHF. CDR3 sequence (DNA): TGCGCCAGCAGCAACGGCATATCTCTCGCCGACAGGGCCTATCAGCCCCAGCATTTT.

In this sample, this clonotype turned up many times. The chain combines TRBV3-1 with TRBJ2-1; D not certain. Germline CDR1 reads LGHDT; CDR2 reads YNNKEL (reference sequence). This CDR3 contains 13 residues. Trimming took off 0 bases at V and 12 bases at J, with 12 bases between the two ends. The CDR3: CASSQEWLRWQFF. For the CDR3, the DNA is TGTGCCAGCAGCCAAGAATGGTTAAGATGGCAGTTCTTC.

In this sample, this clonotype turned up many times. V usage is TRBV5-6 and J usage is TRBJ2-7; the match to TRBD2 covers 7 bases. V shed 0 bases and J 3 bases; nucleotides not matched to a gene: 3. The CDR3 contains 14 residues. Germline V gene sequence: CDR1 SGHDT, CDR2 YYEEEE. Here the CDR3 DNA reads TGTGCCAGCAGCTTGGGACTAGCAGACTACGAGCAGTACTTC. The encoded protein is CASSLGLADYEQYF.

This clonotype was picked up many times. Here the CDR3 DNA reads TGTGCCAGCAGTGAAGTTGGGAAACTGCCCCAGCATTTT. It yields the protein CASSEVGKLPQHF. The rearrangement uses TRBV6-1 and TRBJ1-5; D is unresolved. The CDR3 runs to 13 residues. CDR1 and CDR2 (germline): MNHNS, SASEGT. Trimming took 1 base from V and 9 from J, leaving 10 bases between them.

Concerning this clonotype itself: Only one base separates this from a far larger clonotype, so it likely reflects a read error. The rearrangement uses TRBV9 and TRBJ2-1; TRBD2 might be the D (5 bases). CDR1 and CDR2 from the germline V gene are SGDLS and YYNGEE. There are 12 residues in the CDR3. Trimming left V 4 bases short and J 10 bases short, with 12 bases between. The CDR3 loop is CASSPGVYEQFF. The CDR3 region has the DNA TGTGCCAGCAGCCCCGGGGTCTACGAGCAGTTCTTC.

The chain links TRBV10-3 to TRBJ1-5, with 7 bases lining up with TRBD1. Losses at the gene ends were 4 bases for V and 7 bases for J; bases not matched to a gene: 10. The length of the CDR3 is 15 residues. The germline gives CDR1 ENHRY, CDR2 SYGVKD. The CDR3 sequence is CAISADEGARQPQHF. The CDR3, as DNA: TGTGCCATCAGTGCTGATGAGGGGGCGCGGCAGCCCCAGCATTTT.